The 25 T cell receptor beta chains below come from one sample, sequenced in a study of response to subunit inactivated influenza vaccine. Each CDR3 protein gets one entry after TCRdb re-called the RT-PCR reads with MiXCR. The data show more than 400,000 distinct CDR3 sequences, around 7.7% seen once. The sample consisted of PBMCs from blood, taken less than 25 months after vaccination. The receptors derive from a man aged 50 to 75 who received an inactivated influenza vaccine.

The chain carries TRBV6-2 or TRBV6-3 and TRBJ1-1; no clear D gene. CDR1 and CDR2 from the germline V gene are MNHEY and SVGEGT. Deletions cut 4 bases from V and 6 bases from J, with 9 bases between. The CDR3 totals 12 residues. The chain's CDR3 is CASSWRVAEAFF. For the CDR3, the DNA is TGTGCCAGCAGTTGGAGGGTCGCTGAAGCTTTCTTT.

This clonotype occurred many times. This rearrangement joins TRBV3-1 to TRBJ1-5; TRBD1 matches 7 bases. Germline CDR1 LGHDT, CDR2 YNNKEL (reference sequence). The CDR3 spans 18 residues. V shed 3 bases and J 4 bases; nucleotides not matched to a gene: 15. This CDR3 reads CASSQDLSTGKLNQPQHF. CDR3 bases: TGTGCCAGCAGCCAGGACCTTTCGACAGGGAAGTTAAATCAGCCCCAGCATTTT.

This clonotype was found a few times. The chain recombines TRBV5-6 with TRBJ2-7, with D possibly TRBD1 on 6 matching bases. Germline V gives CDR1 SGHDT, CDR2 YYEEEE. This CDR3 comprises 11 residues. The V end was cut by 4 bases, the J end by 6 bases, with 8 bases between. The CDR3 DNA reads as TGTGCCAGCAGCAAGGACAGCGAGCAGTACTTC. The encoded protein is CASSKDSEQYF.

This clonotype was seen at least ten times. The chain carries TRBV5-1 and TRBJ2-1, with D possibly matching TRBD1 (5 bases). Trimming took 2 bases from V and 3 from J, leaving 9 bases between them. This CDR3 has 14 residues. Germline CDR1 reads SGHRS; CDR2 reads YFSETQ. The CDR3 nucleotides are TGCGCCAGCAGCTTACAGGCTTACTACAATGAGCAGTTCTTC. As protein: CASSLQAYYNEQFF. Together with reference TRBV5-1 and TRBJ2-1, the CDR3 gives the full variable domain: KAGVTQTPRYLIKTRGQQVTLSCSPISGHRSVSWYQQTPGQGLQFLFEYFSETQRNKGNFPGRFSGRQFSNSRSEMNVSTLELGDSALYLCASSLQAYYNEQFFGPGTRLTVL.

A few counts support this clonotype. The CDR3 region has the DNA TGCGCCAGCAGCCAACAGCGTCGGGGCTCCTACAATGAGCAGTTCTTC. Translation gives CASSQQRRGSYNEQFF. V and J are TRBV4-1 and TRBJ2-1, with D possibly TRBD2 on 5 matching bases. Germline values: CDR1 MGHRA, CDR2 YSYEKL. This CDR3 has 16 amino acids. Trimming removed 2 bases at V and 0 bases at J, with 11 bases between.

The genes are TRBV19 and TRBJ2-7, with no clear D. The germline V gene encodes CDR1 LNHDA and CDR2 SQIVND (reference sequence). V gave up 5 bases and J gave up 2 bases, with 10 bases separating them. The length of the CDR3 is 13 residues. This chain's CDR3 is CASSAGGTYEQYF. CDR3 coding DNA: TGTGCCAGTAGTGCTGGCGGAACCTACGAGCAGTACTTC. The full variable domain, with the rest looked up from reference TRBV19 and TRBJ2-7, is DGGITQSPKYLFRKEGQNVTLSCEQNLNHDAMYWYRQDPGQGLRLIYYSQIVNDFQKGDIAEGYSVSREKKESFPLTVTSAQKNPTAFYLCASSAGGTYEQYFGPGTRLTVT.

The genes are TRBV11-2 and TRBJ2-1; 8 bases fit TRBD1. V was pared by 1 base and J by 9 bases, with 2 bases of the junction left unmatched. CDR1 is SGHAT and CDR2 is FQNNGV in the germline V gene. This CDR3 has 13 amino acids. For the CDR3, the DNA is TGTGCCAGCAGCTTAGGACAGGGGACTGAGCAGTTCTTC. It translates to CASSLGQGTEQFF.

This clonotype was counted at least ten times. The chain recombines TRBV3-1 with TRBJ2-1; D is possibly TRBD1 or TRBD2 (5 bases each). From germline, CDR1 is LGHDT and CDR2 YNNKEL (reference sequence). This CDR3 region has 14 residues. V gave up 8 bases and J gave up 3 bases, with 14 bases separating them. The CDR3 coding sequence is TGTGCCAGCCGTAGGTGGGGGAGCTACAATGAGCAGTTCTTC. Residues: CASRRWGSYNEQFF.

In DNA, the CDR3 is TGTGCCAGCAGTGAGAGGGGGTGGGCACAGAGTAGCAATCAGCCCCAGCATTTT. Translating gives CASSERGWAQSSNQPQHF. The chain recombines TRBV6-1 with TRBJ1-5; D perhaps matches TRBD1 (6 bases). Germline CDR1 is MNHNS and CDR2 is SASEGT. Trimming shortened V by 3 bases and J by 0 bases, and 18 bases separated the two germline ends. The CDR3 runs to 18 residues.

The chain couples TRBV10-3 to TRBJ2-1; 7 nucleotides match TRBD1. CDR3 length: 14 residues. V was clipped by 10 bases and J by 4 bases; unmatched bases: 10. Germline V gene lookup returns CDR1 ENHRY and CDR2 SYGVKD. CDR3 DNA: TGTGCCACCGGGGACAGTCGAGGGTACAATGAGCAGTTCTTC. Translating it yields CATGDSRGYNEQFF.

The rearrangement joins TRBV29-1 to TRBJ2-5, with 7 bases that match TRBD2. This CDR3 is 11 amino acids long. The trim removed 5 bases at V and 4 bases at J, leaving 1 base unmatched. Germline V gene data show CDR1 as SQVTM and CDR2 as ANQGSEA. The CDR3 is CSVSSGETQYF. DNA of the CDR3: TGCAGCGTTTCTAGCGGAGAGACCCAGTACTTC.

This clonotype has more than one count but fewer than ten. V usage is TRBV20-1 and J usage is TRBJ1-5; 7 bases align to TRBD1. CDR1 and CDR2 from the germline V gene are DFQATT and SNEGSKA (reference sequence). V shed 5 bases and J 0 bases; nucleotides not matched to a gene: 7. This CDR3 comprises 15 residues. The CDR3 spells CSAGRQGHSNQPQHF. CDR3 nucleotide sequence: TGCAGTGCTGGCCGACAGGGACATAGCAATCAGCCCCAGCATTTT.

This clonotype occurred a few times. The genes are TRBV2 and TRBJ2-1, with TRBD1 matching 7 bases. Trimming took 5 bases from V and 11 from J; bases not matched to a gene: 15. CDR1 and CDR2 (germline): SNHLY, FYNNEI. This CDR3 is 15 amino acids long. The CDR3 loop is CASSRSRDSPEKQFF. CDR3 in DNA: TGTGCCAGCAGTCGATCCCGGGACAGTCCCGAGAAGCAGTTCTTC. The complete variable domain, with remaining parts taken from reference TRBV2 and TRBJ2-1, reads EPEVTQTPSHQVTQMGQEVILRCVPISNHLYFYWYRQILGQKVEFLVSFYNNEISEKSEIFDDQFSVERPDGSNFTLKIRSTKLEDSAMYFCASSRSRDSPEKQFFGPGTRLTVL.

This clonotype showed up many times. The J gene is TRBJ1-2, the V gene TRBV5-6; maybe TRBD1 (5 bases). This CDR3 spans 13 amino acids. CDR1 and CDR2 from the germline V gene are SGHDT and YYEEEE. V dropped 3 bases and J dropped 4 bases, with 10 bases sitting between them. The DNA of the CDR3 is TGTGCCAGCAGCTCGTCAGGGATCTATGGCTACACCTTC. The encoded protein is CASSSSGIYGYTF.

The J gene is TRBJ2-3, the V gene TRBV27; possible D gene TRBD1, 6 bases. This CDR3 is 15 amino acids long. Germline V gene lookup returns CDR1 MNHEY and CDR2 SMNVEV (reference sequence). The V end was cut by 2 bases, the J end by 3 bases, with 12 bases between. CDR3: CASSLRGTPTDTQYF. The CDR3 bases are TGTGCCAGCAGTTTAAGGGGGACCCCAACAGATACGCAGTATTTT.

This sequence joins TRBV20-1 and TRBJ2-5, with unresolved D. The CDR3 loop spans 14 amino acids. V shed 2 bases and J shed 4 bases, with 14 bases lying between them. Germline CDR1 DFQATT, CDR2 SNEGSKA (reference sequence). CDR3 sequence reads: CSARSVRVVETQYF. The CDR3 nucleotides read TGCAGTGCTAGATCGGTCCGCGTGGTAGAGACCCAGTACTTC.

This clonotype came up a few times. The V and J genes are TRBV20-1 and TRBJ1-5; the D gene is possibly TRBD1 (6 bases). The germline gives CDR1 DFQATT, CDR2 SNEGSKA (reference sequence). The CDR3 is 13 residues long. V lost 7 bases and J 2 bases, leaving 12 bases between the germline ends. CDR3 in DNA: TGCAGTGGCGTAGGGGGACGCAATCAGCCCCAGCATTTT. It specifies CSGVGGRNQPQHF.

This clonotype was found a few times. V usage is TRBV12-3 or TRBV12-4 and J usage is TRBJ2-1; D not resolved. The CDR3 extends over 12 amino acids. Trimming pared 1 base from V and 12 bases from J, leaving 10 bases between. CDR3 DNA: TGTGCCAGCAGTTTAGTGGAACAGACGCAGTTCTTC. Amino acid sequence: CASSLVEQTQFF.

This clonotype was recorded a few times. CDR3 nucleotides: TGTGCCAGCAGTTACCGACCCCGGGACAATACGTACGAGCAGTACTTC. Translation gives CASSYRPRDNTYEQYF. The rearrangement links TRBV6-5 to TRBJ2-7; the D gene is possibly TRBD1 (6 bases). Trimming shortened V by 2 bases and J by 4 bases, and 18 bases separated the two germline ends. Germline V gene sequence: CDR1 MNHEY, CDR2 SVGAGI. The CDR3 sequence is 16 residues long.

Many counts were recorded for this clonotype. The chain links TRBV20-1 to TRBJ2-1; TRBD2 aligns across 12 bases. The CDR3 is made up of 15 amino acids. V lost 0 bases to trimming and J lost 8 bases; unmatched junction nucleotides: 5. Germline V CDR1 and CDR2: DFQATT, SNEGSKA (reference sequence). CDR3 in amino acids: CSARDPSGGADEQFF. CDR3 nucleotide sequence: TGCAGTGCTAGAGATCCTAGCGGGGGGGCAGATGAGCAGTTCTTC.

V and J are TRBV3-1 and TRBJ2-7, with TRBD1 identical over 9 bases. J gave up 5 bases and V 3 bases, and 11 bases lay outside the gene matches. Germline V gene lookup returns CDR1 LGHDT and CDR2 YNNKEL (reference sequence). The CDR3 totals 16 residues. In nucleotides, the CDR3 is TGTGCCAGCAGCCAGCCCCCCGGGACAGGGTTCCACGAGCAGTACTTC. Translated: CASSQPPGTGFHEQYF.

The V gene is TRBV5-6, the J gene TRBJ1-2, with D uncertain. CDR3 length: 14 residues. Trimming took 4 bases from V and 8 from J, leaving 18 bases between them. Looked up from germline, CDR1 is SGHDT and CDR2 is YYEEEE. CDR3 amino acids: CASSPWAEGGGYTF. For the CDR3, the DNA is TGTGCCAGCAGCCCGTGGGCGGAGGGTGGCGGCTACACCTTC.

This clonotype was seen ten or more times. The chain recombines TRBV12-3 or TRBV12-4 with TRBJ2-7; D not certain. There are 14 residues in the CDR3. V shed 3 bases and J shed 2 bases, with 11 bases lying between them. This CDR3 reads CASSFRRSTYEQYF. CDR3 nucleotide sequence: TGTGCCAGCAGTTTTCGTCGATCCACCTACGAGCAGTACTTC.

This clonotype was detected a few times. The genes are TRBV6-1 and TRBJ2-2, with D perhaps matching TRBD2 (5 bases). Trimming took 6 bases from V and 6 from J, leaving 17 bases between them. CDR3 length: 15 residues. Germline CDR1 reads MNHNS; CDR2 reads SASEGT. CDR3 loop: CASRATGLSAGELFF. The CDR3 coding sequence is TGTGCCAGCAGGGCGACGGGATTAAGTGCCGGGGAGCTGTTTTTT.

V gene TRBV7-9 combines with J gene TRBJ1-2, with D tentatively TRBD1 (5 bases). Deletions cut 4 bases from V and 8 bases from J, with 14 bases between. The CDR3 loop spans 13 amino acids. CDR1 and CDR2 from the germline V gene are SEHNR and FQNEAQ (reference sequence). The CDR3 region is CASSYGTRPGYTF. For the CDR3, the DNA is TGTGCCAGCAGCTACGGGACTCGCCCGGGCTACACCTTC. Looking up the rest from reference TRBV7-9 and TRBJ1-2 gives the full variable domain: DTGVSQNPRHKITKRGQNVTFRCDPISEHNRLYWYRQTLGQGPEFLTYFQNEAQLEKSRLLSDRFSAERPKGSFSTLEIQRTEQGDSAMYLCASSYGTRPGYTFGSGTRLTVV.